Here is one T cell receptor beta chain with its context. Its specificity is unknown. The assay was immunoSEQ multiplex PCR, and TCRdb's table has in-frame clones only and misses some. The sample carries 70,000 to 95,000 clones, around 93% recorded once. This sample was included in a study of T cell responses to AZD1222 COVID-19 vaccine. Study-level results: A rise in Spike-specific TCR breadth and depth followed two AZD1222 doses. Nearly half of spike-specific TCRs reportedly go after variant regions that carry no mutations. Scientists sampled the repertoires only once the peak T cell response had passed.

The CDR3 is made up of 14 amino acids. Trimming took 5 bases from V and 3 from J; bases not matched to a gene: 6. The germline V gene encodes CDR1 MNHEY and CDR2 SVGEGT. V is TRBV6-2 or TRBV6-3 and J is TRBJ2-7; 8 bases agree with TRBD2. The sample in question was peripheral blood, obtained 28 days after the second AZD1222 dose. This clonotype was obtained from an adult who received the AZD1222 COVID-19 vaccine. The CDR3 here is CASSTGGNIYEQYF. DNA for the CDR3: TGTGCCAGCAGTACGGGAGGGAACATCTACGAGCAGTACTTC.